Listed below are T cell receptor beta chains from one sample, sequenced in a study of graft-versus-host responses after intestinal transplantation. Their antigens are not known. The assay was immunoSEQ multiplex PCR, and TCRdb's table has in-frame clones only and misses some. The sample records roughly 99,000 clones, roughly 90% being singletons. Sequencing was performed on unstimulated CD4+ T cells sorted from spleen or lymph node cells, taken before transplant. The source of these receptors is a human donor who was the organ donor for an intestinal transplant. CDR3s include the opening cysteine and the closing phenylalanine or tryptophan. A D gene is named only where the DNA matches it firmly. Size is omitted from some rows. Given values are once, few, many or a class for expanded clones.

.	.	TRBV18	TRBJ1-3	CASSPNPLGRDTIYF	TGTGCCAGCTCACCAAACCCGCTGGGCCGGGACACCATATATTTT
few	.	TRBV6-6	TRBJ1-3	CASSYSASLSGNTIYF	TGTGCCAGCAGTTACTCAGCATCCCTCTCTGGAAACACCATATATTTT
.	.	TRBV28	TRBJ1-4	CASSWSGAATNEKLFF	TGTGCCAGCAGTTGGAGTGGGGCAGCAACTAATGAAAAACTGTTTTTT
.	.	TRBV14	TRBJ2-7	CASSQAARYEQYF	TGTGCCAGCAGCCAAGCTGCGAGGTACGAGCAGTACTTC
once	.	TRBV5-1	TRBJ1-6	CASSSQDSFYSPLHF	TGCGCCAGCAGCTCGCAGGACAGTTTTTATTCACCCCTCCACTTT
.	TRBD1	TRBV10-2	TRBJ2-5	CASSPGQGVGQQYF	TGCGCCAGCAGCCCGGGACAGGGTGTCGGTCAGCAGTACTTC
.	TRBD1	TRBV19	TRBJ1-5	CASSIRGQGVFQPQHF	TGTGCCAGTAGTATTAGGGGACAGGGAGTTTTTCAGCCCCAGCATTTT
.	.	TRBV10-1	TRBJ2-1	CASSVSGYNEQFF	TGCGCCAGCAGTGTCTCAGGGTACAATGAGCAGTTCTTC
.	TRBD1	TRBV5-1	TRBJ2-3	CASRRGPTDTQYF	TGCGCCAGCAGGAGGGGGCCTACAGATACGCAGTATTTT
.	.	TRBV6-1	TRBJ1-1	CASRRNGQTTAFF	TGTGCCAGCAGAAGAAACGGACAGACAACGGCTTTCTTT
.	.	TRBV7-2	TRBJ2-7	CASSLARGQSEQYF	TGTGCCAGCAGCTTAGCGCGCGGACAGTCCGAGCAGTACTTC
.	.	TRBV7-9	TRBJ2-5	CASPTSPSAQETQYF	TGTGCCAGCCCAACTAGTCCCTCCGCCCAAGAGACCCAGTACTTC
.	.	TRBV2	TRBJ2-7	CASSEVRGADYEQYF	TGTGCCAGCAGTGAAGTAAGGGGGGCGGACTACGAGCAGTACTTC
.	TRBD2	TRBV18	TRBJ2-2	CASSPRLAGNTGELFF	TGTGCCAGCTCACCACGGCTAGCGGGAAACACCGGGGAGCTGTTTTTT
.	.	TRBV9	TRBJ2-1	CASSITNEQFF	TGTGCCAGCAGCATCACTAATGAGCAGTTCTTC
.	.	TRBV6-1	TRBJ1-4	CASSGGWAATNEKLFF	TGTGCCAGCAGTGGAGGCTGGGCAGCAACTAATGAAAAACTGTTTTTT
.	.	TRBV5-6	TRBJ1-6	CASSLDLAGRPFNSPLHF	TGTGCCAGCAGCTTGGATCTCGCAGGGAGGCCGTTTAATTCACCCCTCCACTTT
.	.	TRBV4-1	TRBJ1-4	CASSQGNRVSATNEKLFF	TGCGCCAGCAGCCAAGGGAACAGAGTTTCTGCAACTAATGAAAAACTGTTTTTT
.	.	TRBV11-2	TRBJ1-3	CASSFTGGSGNTIYF	TGTGCCAGCAGCTTCACCGGGGGCTCTGGAAACACCATATATTTT
.	.	TRBV29-1	TRBJ2-1	CSVRLGFDEQFF	TGCAGCGTCAGACTGGGGTTCGATGAGCAGTTCTTC
.	.	TRBV6-1	TRBJ2-7	CASSFQGYEQYF	TGTGCCAGCAGTTTCCAGGGATACGAGCAGTACTTC
.	.	TRBV6-5	TRBJ1-2	CASKGDNFDGYTF	TGTGCCAGCAAGGGGGATAATTTCGATGGCTACACCTTC
.	.	TRBV5-1	TRBJ2-4	CASSLGQPLAKNIQYF	TGCGCCAGCAGCTTGGGACAACCTTTAGCCAAAAACATTCAGTACTTC
.	.	TRBV2	TRBJ2-1	CASTLRRGTSYNEQFF	TGTGCCAGCACTCTTAGGAGGGGTACTTCCTACAATGAGCAGTTCTTC
.	.	TRBV10-2	TRBJ2-2	CASLAQLSTGELFF	TGCGCCAGCCTGGCACAGCTTAGCACCGGGGAGCTGTTTTTT